This entry describes one T cell receptor beta chain. No antigen is known for it. PCR amplification relied on 60 Vbeta primers (plus 13 Jbeta primers). Profiling relied on immunoSEQ multiplex PCR, and the TCRdb table lists in-frame clones only, not all of them. The sample consists of roughly 150,000 clones, roughly 70% of them appearing once. These data are taken from a study of cytomegalovirus exposure and HLA in healthy donors. General study points: Analysis performed later found around 15,000 TCR beta sequences associated with HLA alleles at 0.05 false discovery rate.

The sample consisted of PBMCs. This sequence originates from a man younger than 40 in good health and CMV-seropositive.

CDR3 bases: TGTGCCTGGGGTTACGGGAGTTCATCCTACAATGAGCAGTTCTTC. Encoded protein: CAWGYGSSSYNEQFF. The chain links TRBV30 to TRBJ2-1, with D possibly matching TRBD2 (6 bases). Germline loops: CDR1 GTSNPN, CDR2 SVGIG (reference sequence). The germline V and J ends were trimmed by 5 bases and 1 base, with 15 bases remaining between them. CDR3 length: 15 amino acids.